This TCR beta chain was recorded in a study of blood T cell repertoires in COVID-19. Study context: The samples span acute and convalescent COVID-19 from the United States, Italy and Spain.

Data came from immunoSEQ multiplex PCR; TCRdb stores just in-frame clones and leaves some out. There are 310,000 or so clones in the sample; more than 80% occur only once, and roughly 1.1% lies in the top ten. Clinical history as reported by participants underpinned cohort assignment. In Cohort 3, a recovered donor had either two negative PCRs, clearance, or symptom resolution. The CDR3 has 13 residues. Trimming cost V 5 bases and J 7 bases, with 11 bases left between them. This TCR was sampled from a woman in her twenties or thirties who had recovered from COVID-19. V gene TRBV12-3 or TRBV12-4 combines with J gene TRBJ2-2; D might be TRBD2 (5 bases). The sequencing sample was made of PBMCs or T cells enriched from blood (not recorded which). As DNA, the CDR3 is TGTGCCAGCAGTGACGCGGGCTTCGGGGAGCTGTTTTTT. Its translation: CASSDAGFGELFF.